Shown below are 13 T cell receptor beta chains from a single sample sequenced in a study of blood T cell repertoires in COVID-19. The assay was immunoSEQ multiplex PCR, and TCRdb's table has in-frame clones only and misses some. The table lists roughly 180,000 clones, around 74% of them singletons. Sequencing was performed on peripheral blood. The receptors were sampled from an older woman with COVID-19, enrolled during active disease.

This clone was counted only a few times. CDR3 nucleotides: TGTGCCAGCAGCTTCGAGAGACAGGGGGGCACCGGGGAGCTGTTTTTT. Protein product: CASSFERQGGTGELFF. The chain couples TRBV7-3 to TRBJ2-2; 9 positions agree with TRBD1. With 3 bases clipped from V and 4 bases from J, the junction kept 6 bases outside the gene matches. CDR3 length equals 16 residues. CDR1 and CDR2 (germline): SGHTA, FQGTGA.

CDR3 sequence reads: CASSGNRGTTDTQYF. CDR3 DNA: TGTGCCAGCTCAGGCAACAGGGGGACCACAGATACGCAGTATTTT. The chain uses TRBV18 and TRBJ2-3; 8 bases match TRBD1. From germline, CDR1 is KGHSH and CDR2 LQKENI. The CDR3 extends over 15 amino acids. Trimming took 5 bases from V and 2 from J; bases not matched to a gene: 6.

This sequence joins TRBV19 and TRBJ1-5; a possible D gene is TRBD1 (6 bases). Trimming removed 9 bases from V and 0 bases from J, with 15 bases in between. The CDR3 runs to 15 residues. Per germline, CDR1 LNHDA and CDR2 SQIVND (reference sequence). The CDR3 loop reads CASIPGANSNQPQHF. The CDR3 DNA reads as TGTGCCAGCATTCCAGGGGCAAATAGCAATCAGCCCCAGCATTTT.

The chain carries TRBV6-6 and TRBJ2-1; 7 nucleotides align to TRBD1. Losses at the gene ends were 0 bases for V and 15 bases for J; bases not matched to a gene: 8. The CDR3 has 13 amino acids. Per the germline V gene, CDR1 is MNHNY and CDR2 is SVGAGI (reference sequence). The CDR3 coding sequence is TGTGCCAGCAGTTACTCGAGACAGGGAGTTGTGTTCTTC. Residues: CASSYSRQGVVFF.

This clone was found many times. The chain combines TRBV6-4 with TRBJ2-2, with TRBD1 as a possible D gene (6 bases). Germline V gives CDR1 MRHNA, CDR2 SNTAGT. CDR3 size: 14 residues. V lost 8 bases and J 0 bases, leaving 10 bases between the germline ends. CDR3: CASSQGPNTGELFF. CDR3 nucleotides: TGTGCCAGCTCACAGGGTCCGAACACCGGGGAGCTGTTTTTT.

The rearrangement uses TRBV5-6 and TRBJ2-1; a possible D gene is TRBD2 (5 bases). V dropped 4 bases and J dropped 0 bases, with 11 bases sitting between them. The CDR3 runs 15 residues. Germline V CDR1 and CDR2: SGHDT, YYEEEE. The CDR3 loop reads CASSRGPSSYNEQFF. In nucleotides, the CDR3 is TGTGCCAGCAGCCGCGGGCCCAGCTCCTACAATGAGCAGTTCTTC.

The chain has TRBV10-1 and TRBJ1-6, with a possible D match to TRBD1 (5 bases). Germline V gene sequence: CDR1 WNHNN, CDR2 SYGVQD (reference sequence). The CDR3 is 14 residues long. Trimming cost V 3 bases and J 7 bases, with 10 bases left between them. The DNA of the CDR3 is TGCGCCAGCAGTGAAGCTGGGGGGAATTCACCCCTCCACTTT. Its protein is CASSEAGGNSPLHF.

Remarks on this clone: Other DNA variants within this sample encode the same CDR3. The chain is built from TRBV9 and TRBJ2-2, with a possible D match to TRBD2 (6 bases). V dropped 0 bases and J dropped 0 bases, with 9 bases sitting between them. The CDR3 has 16 residues. Per the germline V gene, CDR1 is SGDLS and CDR2 is YYNGEE. CDR3 residues: CASSVVSGANTGELFF. The DNA of the CDR3 is TGTGCCAGCAGCGTAGTTAGCGGAGCGAACACCGGGGAGCTGTTTTTT.

The V and J genes are TRBV28 and TRBJ2-2; D is perhaps TRBD2 (6 bases). This CDR3 region has 13 residues. V was clipped by 0 bases and J by 8 bases, with 7 bases between them. Per germline, CDR1 MDHEN and CDR2 SYDVKM. CDR3 sequence (DNA): TGTGCCAGCAGTTTATGGACTAGGGGGGAGCTGTTTTTT. It specifies CASSLWTRGELFF.

CDR3 DNA sequence: TGTGCCAGCACCAAAACAGGGGGCTTTGAAAAACTGTTTTTT. Translated, it gives CASTKTGGFEKLFF. The chain combines TRBV28 with TRBJ1-4; TRBD1 matches at 9 bases. This CDR3 region has 14 residues. Losses at the gene ends were 7 bases for V and 7 bases for J; bases not matched to a gene: 7. Germline lookup yields CDR1 MDHEN and CDR2 SYDVKM.

This clone was found once. The V gene is TRBV28, the J gene TRBJ1-2; 8 bases are a match to TRBD1. With V trimmed by 6 bases and J by 4 bases, 7 bases remained unmatched. Germline CDR1 and CDR2: MDHEN and SYDVKM. The CDR3 loop spans 14 amino acids. CDR3 sequence: CASRVQTGVYGYTF. The CDR3 DNA sequence: TGTGCCAGCAGAGTGCAGACAGGGGTCTATGGCTACACCTTC.

This chain uses TRBV24-1 with TRBJ2-5; 10 positions match TRBD2. Trimming removed 6 bases from V and 2 bases from J; junction bases left unmatched: 5. CDR1 is KGHDR, CDR2 SFDVKD, per germline. This CDR3 comprises 15 residues. DNA of the CDR3: TGTGCCACCAGTCCCGGGACTAGCGTGCAAGAGACCCAGTACTTC. Encoded protein: CATSPGTSVQETQYF.

CDR3 loop: CASSLTPNTEAFF. The CDR3 DNA reads as TGTGCCAGCAGCCTGACACCGAACACTGAAGCTTTCTTT. The chain combines TRBV3-1 (or the pseudogene TRBV3-2) with TRBJ1-1; D unresolved. Trimming removed 4 bases at V and 1 base at J, with 7 bases between. This CDR3 is built from 13 residues. Germline lookup yields CDR1 LGHDT and CDR2 YNNKEL (reference sequence).